This TCR beta chain was observed in a study of T cells in Graves' hyperthyroidism and ophthalmopathy (dated by TCRdb to the late 2010s). Regarding the research as a whole: Peripheral blood was sampled at the time of initial diagnosis, prior to any treatment. To identify TCR V-J signatures that set the groups apart, the researchers used a discovery cohort of roughly 100 patients, made up of 43 with Graves' ophthalmopathy and some 55 with stable Graves' hyperthyroidism. Prospective prediction of ophthalmopathy was tested in an independent validation cohort of approximately 18 hyperthyroidism patients and 15 to 17 patients who later progressed to ophthalmopathy. The 95 to 100 discovery patients were randomly divided into training and test sets at a 7:3 ratio. In addition, the study compared T-cell repertoires in thyroid tissue and in blood from six Graves' hyperthyroidism patients. Following sampling, methimazole starting at 30 mg daily was given to hyperthyroidism patients, and high-dose intravenous methylprednisolone was given to ophthalmopathy patients. The paper reports TCR Vbeta CDR3 sequencing of some 140 peripheral blood samples: fewer than 50 ophthalmopathy, around 80 hyperthyroidism and around 17 progressor patients.

V and J are truncated by 7 bases and 1 base respectively, leaving an intervening sequence of 14 bases. The CDR3 measures 16 amino acids from cysteine to phenylalanine. This entry keeps only the CDR3 DNA: 48 bases, framed from base 1. Hyperthyroidism patients were newly diagnosed, with disease duration under 2 months, and aged 18 to 65 years. Any patient with an uncontrolled infection, another autoimmune disease, pregnancy or lactation was excluded. Diagnoses were established on the basis of clinical symptoms, serum thyroxine and TRAb, thyroid ultrasound, and orbital computed tomography. Blood from progressor patients was collected at the time of first diagnosis with hyperthyroidism, before any ophthalmopathy symptoms had appeared. PBMCs were separated from roughly 10 ml of fresh peripheral blood using Ficoll-Paque density gradient centrifugation. Progressor patients were first diagnosed with Graves' hyperthyroidism and then developed ophthalmopathy during follow-up. Total RNA was extracted with Trizol reagent, and quality was checked on an Agilent 2100 Bioanalyzer.

TCR beta CDR3 regions were amplified from RNA transcripts. The TCR CDR3 was subjected to a first round of RT-PCR using the HTBI primer set and the Qiagen OneStep RT-PCR kit. The libraries were constructed in a second round of multiplex PCR and then size-selected and purified. Libraries were sequenced paired-end with 100 bp reads on an Illumina HiSeq2000. The authors processed their data as follows. SOAPnuke was used to process the raw data, removing reads that contained adapters or uncalled bases, had a mean Phred below 15, or lacked an exact match to the constant primer or identifier. High-quality paired reads were merged with COPE v1.2.5, and unique nucleotide sequences were defined as clonotypes. Clonotypes were aligned to IMGT TRBV, TRBD and TRBJ reference segments using MiTCR v1.1. Analysis was restricted to V-J combinations with a frequency above 0.0001, which covered roughly 99% of repertoires. The TCS score was defined as the ratio of F50 (clonal expansion) to E x V (chaos), calculated using BLOSUM62-based TCRdist between CDR3 peptides within each V-J. Welch's t-statistics and random forest reduced just over 500 V-J features to some 14, which were used in a naive Bayes classifier (R e1071). The public reads were reanalyzed by TCRdb: fastp trimming at Q25, MiXCR alignment, in-frame beta chains only. Here each entry gathers all rows of one CDR3 protein and keeps the most common genes and DNA. The V and J calls, along with clone size, are taken from TCRdb and not from the paper's own processing. Counted in this sample were about 380,000 distinct CDR3 sequences; approximately 15% of them appeared once. The ten top clones hold less than 25% of the sample.

The paper's findings and limits, for the study overall: Ophthalmopathy was separated from stable hyperthyroidism by a 13 V-J signature model, with approximately 90% sensitivity and around 81% specificity obtained in cross-validation and 80%/75% obtained in testing. No statistical method was used to fix the sample size in advance, and group allocation was not hidden from the investigators. In validation, the model predicted progression to ophthalmopathy with 55% to 71% sensitivity and 72% to 85% specificity, a median of about 6.7 months before onset. Most expanded thyroid clonotypes (frequency above 0.001) were also found in blood, which suggests that blood repertoires may mirror thyroid immune responses.

This clonotype has a handful of counts. It lacks a known antigen. No per-base quality is available; no much larger clone lies one base away. This receptor was obtained from a man aged 25-45 years with Graves' hyperthyroidism that later progressed to Graves' ophthalmopathy. The sample taken for sequencing was blood. The rearrangement joined TRBV12-3 or TRBV12-4 to TRBJ2-6; too little of a D gene remains to name it. The CDR3 amino acid sequence is: CASTVMGNSGANVLTF. The nucleotide sequence is TGTGCCAGCACCGTTATGGGGAATTCTGGGGCCAACGTCCTGACTTTC.